What follows is one T cell receptor beta chain and its context. The antigen remains undetermined. TCRdb reprocessed the 5' RACE reads; each CDR3 protein has one entry and no DNA is given. The sample table includes some 450,000 distinct CDR3 sequences. The record originates from a study of T cells expressing NK-cell markers. The overall study: The authors derived TCR beta repertoires from sorted CD3+CD56+NKG2C+, CD3+CD56+NKG2C- and CD3+CD56-NKG2C+ T cells. General study findings and limits: As a fraction of CD8+ T cells, dominant NKG2C+ clonotypes reached about 1.0-8% in 5 to 7 donors.

CDR3 length: 14 residues. The rearrangement links TRBV12-3 or TRBV12-4 to TRBJ2-1; TCRdb designates TRBD1, a call that cannot be tested without DNA. Sequenced: blood T cells: a sorted CD56 or NKG2C T cell subset, CD4+ or CD8+ T cells, or bulk PBMC T cells (not recorded which). The sequence was collected from a woman aged 18-69 years in good health. CDR3 amino acids: CASSLAGGGVEQFF.